This T cell receptor beta chain was captured by sequencing in a study of blood T cell repertoires in COVID-19. At the level of the study: Samples representing acute and convalescent COVID-19 were sourced from the United States, Italy and Spain. Sources were T cells, B-cell-depleted T cells, or PBMCs; the material itself was cDNA or gDNA.

Categorization into cohorts depended on clinical history that participants reported. Recovered Cohort 3 donors showed two negative PCRs, clearance, or symptom resolution. The CDR3 is 16 amino acids. Germline loops: CDR1 SQVTM, CDR2 ANQGSEA. Trimming at V came to 1 base and at J to 0 bases, leaving 0 bases not matched to a gene. Method: immunoSEQ multiplex PCR; TCRdb's copy keeps in-frame clones and lacks some. The sample records roughly 240,000 clones, about 82% being singletons. The sample taken for sequencing was PBMCs or T cells enriched from blood (not recorded which). The clonotype was recovered from a woman in her fifties or sixties who had recovered from COVID-19. The V call is TRBV29-1, the J call TRBJ2-2; 12 nucleotides match TRBD2. The CDR3 spells CSVEASGGANTGELFF. DNA for the CDR3: TGCAGCGTTGAAGCTAGCGGGGGGGCGAACACCGGGGAGCTGTTTTTT.